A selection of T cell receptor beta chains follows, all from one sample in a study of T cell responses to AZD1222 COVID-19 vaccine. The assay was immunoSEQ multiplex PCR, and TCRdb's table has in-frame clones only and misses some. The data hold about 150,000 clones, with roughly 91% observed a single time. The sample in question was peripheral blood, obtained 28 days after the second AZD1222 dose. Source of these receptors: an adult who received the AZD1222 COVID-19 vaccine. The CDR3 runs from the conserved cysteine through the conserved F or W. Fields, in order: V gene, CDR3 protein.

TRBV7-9	CASSLGMARVVVQFF
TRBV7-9	CASSSGKQGSSEKLFF
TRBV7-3	CASSRGDRVTEAFF
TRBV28	CASSLGGARNQPQHF
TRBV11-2	CASSLSTASGNTIYF
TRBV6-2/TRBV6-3	CASSYFRAGGGSYNEQFF
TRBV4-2	CASSQGLAGESENIQYF
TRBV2	CASSPRTGQGYTF
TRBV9	CASSVQGVAGYTF
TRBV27	CASSSGRLETQYF
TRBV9	CASSKEGIPTPLHF
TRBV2	CASSDQGLGHQPQHF
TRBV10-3	CAISEAGQGDGYTF
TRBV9	CASSVYGGNNEQFF
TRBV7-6	CASSPDRGRGEKLFF
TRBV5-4	CASSSMTSSDTQYF
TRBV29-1	CSVKDGTSNTEAFF
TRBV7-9	CASSPNTGGSEKLFF
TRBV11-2	CAGSDEIGNTIYF
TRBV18	CASSQVLGDYGYTF
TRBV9	CASSVAPAITYEQYF
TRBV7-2	CASSLGSASSYNEQFF
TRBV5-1	CASSPGLAGGLNEQFF
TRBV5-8	CASSQGLAGDREEQYF
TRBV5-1	CASSLSGGNQPQHF
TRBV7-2	CASSLVFLGNQPQHF
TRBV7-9	CASSLVADRGNEQFF
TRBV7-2	CASSLRGSGSPLHF
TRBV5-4	CASSPGQGTIAKNIQYF
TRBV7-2	CASSLVFSSGGAMDTQYF
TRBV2	CASSREGQPQHF
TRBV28	CATSTGPRPLHF
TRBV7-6	CASSTYGEIGNTIYF
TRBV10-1	CASSEVAGESYNEQFF
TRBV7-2	CASSRSGGISYEQYF
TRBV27	CATATGAEAFF
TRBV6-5	CASRDTLSYEQYF
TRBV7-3	CASSSTPLSEQFF
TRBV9	CASSPSGNTEAFF
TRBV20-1	CSASVGGTGANQPQHF
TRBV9	CASSAGTSGGSHTQYF